The 5 T cell receptor beta chains below were found in one sample sequenced in a study of monozygotic twins with cystic fibrosis. Assay: immunoSEQ multiplex PCR; the TCRdb copy retains only in-frame clones and omits some. The table has about 36,000 clones, 84% seen once. The specimen sequenced was blood. The receptor source for this set is a girl aged 2-10 years with cystic fibrosis.

The gene calls are TRBV5-1 and TRBJ2-5; D ambiguous. From germline, CDR1 is SGHRS and CDR2 YFSETQ. This CDR3 spans 13 amino acids. Deletions cut 3 bases from V and 0 bases from J, with 6 bases between. CDR3 residues: CASSSGHQETQYF. The CDR3 nucleotides read TGCGCCAGCAGCTCCGGACACCAAGAGACCCAGTACTTC.

The chain employs TRBV21-1 and TRBJ2-7; the table's D call TRBD2 went unverified against the DNA. TRBV21-1 is marked as a pseudogene. This CDR3 is built from 10 residues. DNA for the CDR3: TGTGCCAGCAGCACCCGCGAAGTTTCCTTC. It is translated as CASSTREVSF.

This rearrangement joins TRBV6-1 to TRBJ1-6; D ambiguous. The germline V and J ends were trimmed by 4 bases and 10 bases, with 11 bases remaining between them. CDR1 MNHNS and CDR2 SASEGT come from the germline V gene. This CDR3 has 13 amino acids. The CDR3 coding sequence is TGTGCCAGCAGTGGGCTCAACAGCTCACCCCTCCACTTT. Its protein product is CASSGLNSSPLHF.

The V call is TRBV12-5, the J call TRBJ2-3; D is possibly TRBD2 (6 bases). The CDR3 extends over 16 amino acids. V gave up 2 bases and J gave up 3 bases, with 15 bases separating them. Germline CDR1 is LGHNT and CDR2 is FRNRAP. The CDR3 nucleotides are TGTGCTAGTGGTTTGACTACCGGGACTCTGACAGATACGCAGTATTTT. Translating gives CASGLTTGTLTDTQYF.

This clone appeared a single time. The chain employs TRBV4-2 and TRBJ2-1; 9 bases are shared with TRBD2. Germline values: CDR1 LGHNA, CDR2 YNFKEQ. Trimming took 4 bases from V and 8 from J; bases not matched to a gene: 6. The length of the CDR3 is 14 residues. The CDR3 DNA sequence: TGTGCCAGCAGCCGACCGGGACTAGCCTATGAGCAGTTCTTC. It encodes CASSRPGLAYEQFF.